This T cell receptor (beta chain) was captured in a study of blood T cell repertoires in COVID-19. As handled by the study authors: For nucleated cells, counts were estimated from reference gene primer amplification. Here immunoSEQ multiplex PCR was the method, and the copy in TCRdb shows in-frame clones only, minus some. V and J calls and clone size come straight from that table; D and trimming were deduced from the DNA. The sample includes about 200,000 clones, 94% of them seen just once. Patients at the Seattle site were enrolled during active infection and followed longitudinally. V shed 1 base and J 8 bases; nucleotides not matched to a gene: 13. The CDR3 is 16 amino acids. Germline V lookup: CDR1 SGHVS, CDR2 FNYEAQ.

This TCR was recovered from a man aged 30 to 39 with COVID-19, enrolled during active disease. Specimen: peripheral blood. The chain uses TRBV7-6 and TRBJ2-5; 7 bases map to TRBD2. The chain's CDR3 is CASSLDQGLSPLTQYF. The CDR3, as DNA: TGTGCCAGCAGCTTAGATCAGGGACTAAGCCCCTTAACCCAGTACTTC.